A single sample is the source of the 15 T cell receptor beta chains below, sequenced in a study of human T cells and chemical hapten exposure. MiXCR, applied by TCRdb to the RACE reads, yields one record per CDR3 protein. The top ten hold 1.5% of the sample, which has around 80,000 distinct CDR3 sequences, 7% to 9% seen once. Described time point: healthy volunteer bleed at 6 weeks. It was unfractionated whole blood from which total RNA was extracted. The sample consisted of whole blood. These receptors were obtained from a male donor in good health. Some clones in this sample may be carry-over from other donors' samples.

V gene TRBV6-2 or TRBV6-3 combines with J gene TRBJ1-5, with D unclear. The germline V and J ends were trimmed by 11 bases and 0 bases, with 14 bases remaining between them. The CDR3 loop spans 14 amino acids. The germline V gene encodes CDR1 MNHEY and CDR2 SVGEGT. In DNA form, the CDR3 reads TGTGCCGACTTGGATGGCAGTAGCAATCAGCCCCAGCATTTT. This codes for CADLDGSSNQPQHF.

The chain recombines TRBV10-3 with TRBJ2-3; the D gene is possibly TRBD2 (6 bases). CDR3 length equals 16 residues. Trimming pared 0 bases from V and 1 base from J, leaving 11 bases between. Germline-derived CDR1 and CDR2 are ENHRY and SYGVKD. CDR3 loop: CAISESKGGGTDTQYF. In nucleotides, the CDR3 is TGTGCCATCAGTGAGTCGAAGGGCGGGGGCACAGATACGCAGTATTTT.

The sample holds a few counts of this clonotype. This chain links TRBV9 with TRBJ1-1, with 8 bases matching TRBD1. J lost 1 base, V lost 2 bases, and 1 base had no gene match. Looked up from germline, CDR1 is SGDLS and CDR2 is YYNGEE. This CDR3 contains 14 residues. The CDR3 spells CASSVQGANTEAFF. Written as DNA, the CDR3 is TGTGCCAGCAGCGTGCAGGGGGCGAACACTGAAGCTTTCTTT. Looking up the rest from reference TRBV9 and TRBJ1-1 gives the full variable domain: DSGVTQTPKHLITATGQRVTLRCSPRSGDLSVYWYQQSLDQGLQFLIQYYNGEERAKGNILERFSAQQFPDLHSELNLSSLELGDSALYFCASSVQGANTEAFFGQGTRLTVV.

This chain uses TRBV6-6 with TRBJ2-3, with 10 positions matching TRBD2. With 7 bases clipped from V and 2 bases from J, the junction kept 9 bases outside the gene matches. This CDR3 is built from 16 residues. Germline loops: CDR1 MNHNY, CDR2 SVGAGI (reference sequence). CDR3 protein: CASTQSGLAVTDTQYF. The DNA for the CDR3 is TGTGCCAGCACCCAGAGCGGACTAGCGGTCACAGATACGCAGTATTTT.

This clonotype was counted at least ten times. This rearrangement joins TRBV6-8 to TRBJ1-5; D is undetermined. V dropped 0 bases and J dropped 3 bases, with 9 bases sitting between them. The CDR3 is 15 residues long. Germline CDR1 and CDR2: MNHGY and SAAAGT. CDR3 coding DNA: TGTGCCAGCAGTTACTCGGGGAAAATCAATCAGCCCCAGCATTTT. This encodes CASSYSGKINQPQHF.

J is TRBJ2-4 and V is TRBV6-5, with a tentative D call TRBD1 (6 bases). Germline CDR1 is MNHEY and CDR2 is SVGAGI. V was cut by 11 bases and J by 8 bases, with 16 bases left in between. The CDR3 is 12 amino acids. CDR3 residues: CAVRGSPDIQYF. The CDR3 coding sequence is TGTGCCGTTAGGGGGAGCCCGGACATTCAGTACTTC.

This clonotype turned up a few times. The chain recombines TRBV7-8 with TRBJ2-3; D gene uncertain. With 1 base removed from V and 6 bases from J, the gap between germline ends came to 8 bases. There are 13 residues in the CDR3. The germline CDR1 and CDR2 sequences are SGHVS and FQNEAQ. The CDR3 sequence is CASSLEGADTQYF. The CDR3 coding sequence is TGTGCCAGCAGCTTAGAAGGAGCGGATACGCAGTATTTT.

This clonotype has just a few counts. The gene calls are TRBV29-1 and TRBJ1-1, with D unclear. V dropped 7 bases and J dropped 0 bases, with 12 bases sitting between them. CDR3 length: 13 amino acids. Germline values: CDR1 SQVTM, CDR2 ANQGSEA. CDR3 loop: CSALDNLNTEAFF. DNA of the CDR3: TGCAGCGCCCTTGACAACCTGAACACTGAAGCTTTCTTT.

The chain recombines TRBV14 with TRBJ2-1; 12 nucleotides align to TRBD2. Per germline, CDR1 SGHDN and CDR2 FVKESK. This CDR3 region has 17 residues. The V segment lost 2 bases and the J segment 6 bases; nucleotides outside the gene matches: 8. The chain's CDR3 is CASSQSRLAGASNEQFF. CDR3 DNA sequence: TGTGCCAGCAGCCAATCCCGACTAGCGGGAGCGTCCAATGAGCAGTTCTTC.

This clonotype came up a few times. This chain links TRBV7-8 with TRBJ2-7; 9 bases align to TRBD2. The CDR3 loop spans 16 amino acids. CDR1 and CDR2 (germline): SGHVS, FQNEAQ. V was clipped by 7 bases and J by 5 bases; unmatched bases: 15. The CDR3 sequence is CASTSRRLAGLHEQYF. DNA of the CDR3: TGTGCCAGCACCTCAAGAAGGCTAGCGGGACTCCACGAGCAGTACTTC. Variable domain in full (rest from reference TRBV7-8 and TRBJ2-7): GAGVSQSPRYKVAKRGQDVALRCDPISGHVSLFWYQQALGQGPEFLTYFQNEAQLDKSGLPSDRFFAERPEGSVSTLKIQRTQQEDSAVYLCASTSRRLAGLHEQYFGPGTRLTVT.

This clonotype was counted between two and nine times. The V gene is TRBV5-1, the J gene TRBJ2-7; D perhaps matches TRBD1 (6 bases). Germline lookup yields CDR1 SGHRS and CDR2 YFSETQ. This CDR3 region has 15 residues. Trimming stripped 2 bases from V and 2 bases from J, with 14 bases between. This CDR3 reads CASSLPDRRPYEQYF. The CDR3 nucleotides are TGCGCCAGCAGCTTACCCGACAGGAGGCCCTACGAGCAGTACTTC.

A word on this clonotype: Possible read error: a much larger clone is one base away. The chain links TRBV12-3 or TRBV12-4 to TRBJ2-3, with 7 bases that match TRBD1. This CDR3 has 15 amino acids. V shed 2 bases, J shed 6 bases, and the junction held 8 bases outside the gene matches. The CDR3 nucleotides are TGTGCCAGCAGTTTAACGGGACAGACTTATGATACGCAGTATTTT. This translates into CASSLTGQTYDTQYF.

This clonotype turned up a few times. The rearrangement uses TRBV3-1 and TRBJ2-5, with D uncertain. Trimming pared 1 base from V and 4 bases from J, leaving 7 bases between. Germline V gives CDR1 LGHDT, CDR2 YNNKEL (reference sequence). CDR3 size: 13 residues. The CDR3 coding sequence is TGTGCCAGCAGCCAAGGGATGGGAGAGACCCAGTACTTC. Translation gives CASSQGMGETQYF.

This clonotype was found a few times. This rearrangement joins TRBV7-9 to TRBJ2-1; 10 nucleotides align to TRBD1. Trimming cost V 10 bases and J 7 bases; bases outside gene matches: 13. The germline V gene has CDR1 SEHNR and CDR2 FQNEAQ (reference sequence). The CDR3 extends over 15 amino acids. The CDR3 DNA reads TGTGCCACACCGATTAAGGGGACAGGGGATAATGAGCAGTTCTTC. It translates to CATPIKGTGDNEQFF.

This clonotype was seen a few times. This sequence joins TRBV5-1 and TRBJ1-4; D remains ambiguous. Trimming took 2 bases from V and 0 from J, leaving 11 bases between them. Per the germline V gene, CDR1 is SGHRS and CDR2 is YFSETQ. This CDR3 region has 16 residues. Written as DNA, the CDR3 is TGCGCCAGCAGCTTCGGCAGGAGTGCAACTAATGAAAAACTGTTTTTT. It specifies CASSFGRSATNEKLFF.